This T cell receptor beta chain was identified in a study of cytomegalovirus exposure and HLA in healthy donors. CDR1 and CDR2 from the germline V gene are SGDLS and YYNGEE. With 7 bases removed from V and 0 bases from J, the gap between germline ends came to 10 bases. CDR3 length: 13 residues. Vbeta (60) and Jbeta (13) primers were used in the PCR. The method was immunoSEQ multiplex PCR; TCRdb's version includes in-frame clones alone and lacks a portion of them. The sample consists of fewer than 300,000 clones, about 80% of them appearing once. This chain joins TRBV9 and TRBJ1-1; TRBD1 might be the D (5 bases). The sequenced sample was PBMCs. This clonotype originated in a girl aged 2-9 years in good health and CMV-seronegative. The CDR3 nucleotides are TGTGCCAGCGGGGGGACGGTGAACACTGAAGCTTTCTTT. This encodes CASGGTVNTEAFF.